This TCR beta chain originates from a study of T cell responses to AZD1222 COVID-19 vaccine. Overall study findings and caveats: Donor demographics were predominantly white British with a female majority; clonal diversity may be underestimated. Vaccine-related CD4 TCRs covered spike, predominating at 160-218 and 743-854. Spike-specific TCR depth and breadth grew after two AZD1222 doses.

Only a few counts were recorded for this clone. The antigen remains unidentified. With V trimmed by 2 bases and J by 7 bases, 4 bases remained unmatched. Germline loops: CDR1 KGHDR, CDR2 SFDVKD. The CDR3 totals 15 residues. Clones were read by immunoSEQ multiplex PCR, and TCRdb kept only the in-frame ones, dropping some. The sample holds about 110,000 clones, 90% seen once. The receptor comes from an adult who received the AZD1222 COVID-19 vaccine. V and J are TRBV24-1 and TRBJ2-4; 10 bases line up with TRBD1. The sequencing here drew on peripheral blood, taken 28 days after the second AZD1222 dose. The CDR3 here is CATSDSGTGDNIQYF. The DNA for the CDR3 is TGTGCCACCAGTGATTCCGGGACAGGGGATAACATTCAGTACTTC.